Included here is one T cell receptor beta chain sequence, with context. Its specificity is not known. The source of the sample is a study of T cells in Graves' hyperthyroidism and ophthalmopathy. RNA transcripts were the template for amplifying TCR beta CDR3 regions. The HTBI primer set drove a first-round RT-PCR of the TCR CDR3. TCRdb itself ran the multiplex PCR reads through MiXCR, one entry per CDR3 protein. The repertoire has 250,000 to 350,000 distinct CDR3 sequences, about 20% of them found once; the top ten carry around 60%. Germline V gene lookup returns CDR1 MNHEY and CDR2 SMNVEV (reference sequence). Trimming took 4 bases from V and 3 from J, leaving 6 bases between them. The CDR3 extends over 13 amino acids. Study findings and constraints: Separation of ophthalmopathy from stable hyperthyroidism was achieved by a 13 V-J model. Ophthalmopathy, which appeared later, was predicted by the model a median roughly 6.5 months before onset.

This clonotype originated in a man aged 30-40 years with Graves' ophthalmopathy. The chain is built from TRBV27 and TRBJ2-2; no clear D. The sequenced sample was blood. CDR3 protein: CASSYQYTGELFF. CDR3 bases: TGTGCCAGCAGTTACCAATACACCGGGGAGCTGTTTTTT.